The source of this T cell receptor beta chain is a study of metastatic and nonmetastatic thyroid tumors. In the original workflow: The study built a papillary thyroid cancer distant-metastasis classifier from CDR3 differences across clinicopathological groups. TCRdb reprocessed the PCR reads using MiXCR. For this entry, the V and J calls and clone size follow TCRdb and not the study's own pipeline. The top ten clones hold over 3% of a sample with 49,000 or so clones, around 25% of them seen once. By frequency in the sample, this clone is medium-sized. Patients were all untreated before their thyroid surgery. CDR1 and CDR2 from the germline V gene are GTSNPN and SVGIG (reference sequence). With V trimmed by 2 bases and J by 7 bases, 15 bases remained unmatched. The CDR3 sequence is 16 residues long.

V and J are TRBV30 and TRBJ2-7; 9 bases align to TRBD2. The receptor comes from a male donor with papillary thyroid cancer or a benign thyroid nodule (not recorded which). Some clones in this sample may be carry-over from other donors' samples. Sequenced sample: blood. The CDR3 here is CAWSPFLVAGEGEQYF. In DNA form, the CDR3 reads TGTGCCTGGAGTCCTTTTTTGGTAGCGGGAGAGGGGGAGCAGTACTTC.